This TCR beta chain was captured by sequencing in a study of OX40 agonist ivuxolimab in advanced cancers. Study in general: From about 20 to 79 years was the age range, with a mean of around 54 years, and around 83% were male. Broader study findings: It was also the case that some nonresponders had low normalized T-cell clonal expansion.

Germline CDR1 is LGHNA and CDR2 is YSLEER. The CDR3 has 14 residues. Trimming pared 3 bases from V and 3 bases from J, leaving 12 bases between. Sequencing used immunoSEQ multiplex PCR; TCRdb keeps in-frame clones, though not all of them. The profile shows 70,000 to 85,000 clones, approximately 95% of them singletons. At baseline, cycle 4 day 1, and cycle 7 day 1, blood was sampled. About this clone: Its antigen is as yet unknown.

V is TRBV4-3 and J is TRBJ2-7; TRBD1 is a possible D gene (6 bases). The sequencing here drew on CD4+ or CD8+ T cells sorted from blood, taken in a trial of the OX40 agonist ivuxolimab. This clonotype was sampled from an adult with an advanced solid tumor such as melanoma, head and neck, liver or kidney cancer. The CDR3 DNA reads TGCGCCAGCAGCCAGGGGGCGGTGGGCTACGAGCAGTACTTC. This translates into CASSQGAVGYEQYF.